These 16 T cell receptor beta chains originate from one sample sequenced in a study of blood T cells in healthy people across ages. The second PCR ran about 6 to 12 cycles with a sample-barcoded 5' primer and J-beta primers. Via MiXCR, TCRdb re-called the 5' RACE reads, giving one row per CDR3 protein. The sample lists approximately 730,000 distinct CDR3 sequences, roughly two fifths occurring once. What was sequenced was blood. The receptor source for this set is a woman aged 55-70 years in good health.

This clonotype occurred a few times. This chain links TRBV20-1 with TRBJ2-7; the match to TRBD1 covers 8 bases. Unmatched junction bases numbered 4, after V lost 4 bases and J lost 2 bases. The CDR3 runs 13 residues. Per the germline V gene, CDR1 is DFQATT and CDR2 is SNEGSKA (reference sequence). CDR3 loop: CSAKGQATYEQYF. In nucleotides, the CDR3 is TGCAGTGCTAAGGGACAGGCAACCTACGAGCAGTACTTC.

The genes are TRBV29-1 and TRBJ1-2; D may be TRBD1 (5 bases). The germline gives CDR1 SQVTM, CDR2 ANQGSEA. The CDR3 is 12 amino acids. The V gene lost 4 bases and the J gene lost 6 bases, with 12 bases spanning the gap. CDR3 nucleotide sequence: TGCAGCGTTGCGACAGAGAACGATGGCTACACCTTC. Protein sequence: CSVATENDGYTF.

Details on this clonotype: The junction does not match germline at one end; this may be a read error. The rearrangement joins TRBV10-3 to TRBJ2-3, with 12 bases that match TRBD2. CDR1 and CDR2 (germline): ENHRY, SYGVKD. The CDR3 has 15 amino acids. Here the CDR3 DNA reads TGTGCCATGAGTGAGTGGACTAGCGGGGAAGATACGCAGTATTTT. Translated, it gives CAMSEWTSGEDTQYF.

This clonotype showed up many times. The J gene is TRBJ2-3, the V gene TRBV29-1, with D uncertain. V dropped 3 bases and J dropped 1 base, with 8 bases sitting between them. Per germline, CDR1 SQVTM and CDR2 ANQGSEA. The CDR3 length is 13 residues. DNA for the CDR3: TGCAGCGTTGATCGGAGCCGCACAGATACGCAGTATTTT. Its translation is CSVDRSRTDTQYF.

Regarding this clonotype: At one end, the junction sequence differs from germline, possibly due to a read error. The CDR3 region has the DNA TGCGGCGTTGAGTACCTCTCCCGGGTGAACACTGAAGCTTTCTTT. Amino acids: CGVEYLSRVNTEAFF. The J gene is TRBJ1-1, the V gene TRBV29-1; D call uncertain. Germline loops: CDR1 SQVTM, CDR2 ANQGSEA. This CDR3 is built from 15 residues.

V gene TRBV7-2 combines with J gene TRBJ1-2; D gene uncertain. CDR3 length: 11 amino acids. Germline V gene sequence: CDR1 SGHTA, CDR2 FQGNSA. With 1 base removed from V and 9 bases from J, the gap between germline ends came to 6 bases. The CDR3 reads CASSLGRRYTF. CDR3 in DNA: TGTGCCAGCAGCTTAGGGCGCCGCTACACCTTC.

For this clonotype: A much larger clone lies one base from this, so it may be a read error. J is TRBJ2-7 and V is TRBV12-3 or TRBV12-4; a weak D match, TRBD2 (7 bases). V was pared by 7 bases and J by 7 bases, with 17 bases between. This CDR3 is 13 amino acids long. The CDR3 here is CASTRGGAWEQYF. The DNA for the CDR3 is TGTGCCAGCACCCGAGGGGGGGCGTGGGAGCAGTACTTC.

The chain joins TRBV9 to TRBJ2-3; weak D call: TRBD2 (5 bases). The germline CDR1 and CDR2 sequences are SGDLS and YYNGEE. Trimming stripped 9 bases from V and 0 bases from J, with 11 bases between. The CDR3 is 13 amino acids. As DNA, the CDR3 is TGTGCCACCGTTGGGGAGAGCACAGATACGCAGTATTTT. As protein: CATVGESTDTQYF.

This clonotype was seen a handful of times. This chain connects TRBV3-1 to TRBJ1-1; TRBD1 matches at 8 bases. Germline V lookup: CDR1 LGHDT, CDR2 YNNKEL (reference sequence). V lost 5 bases and J lost 2; bases outside the gene matches: 7. The CDR3 extends over 15 amino acids. CDR3 protein: CASSKGQGANTEAFF. The CDR3 coding sequence is TGTGCCAGCAGCAAAGGGCAGGGGGCCAACACTGAAGCTTTCTTT. The full variable domain, with the rest looked up from reference TRBV3-1 and TRBJ1-1, is DTAVSQTPKYLVTQMGNDKSIKCEQNLGHDTMYWYKQDSKKFLKIMFSYNNKELIINETVPNRFSPKSPDKAHLNLHINSLELGDSAVYFCASSKGQGANTEAFFGQGTRLTVV.

V is TRBV3-1 and J is TRBJ2-5, with TRBD1 as a possible D gene (5 bases). Germline CDR1 and CDR2: LGHDT and YNNKEL (reference sequence). This CDR3 spans 15 amino acids. The ends were cut back, 0 bases at V and 3 bases at J, with 11 bases in the middle. The CDR3 reads CASSQDQGWKETQYF. CDR3 DNA sequence: TGTGCCAGCAGCCAAGATCAGGGTTGGAAAGAGACCCAGTACTTC.

For this clonotype: One junction end does not reproduce the germline sequence, and a read error may be involved. The rearrangement joins TRBV7-2 to TRBJ2-5; 10 nucleotides align to TRBD1. CDR1 is SGHTA, CDR2 FQGNSA, per germline. The CDR3 is 15 residues long. Here the CDR3 DNA reads TGTGCCAACAGCCCCAGACAGGGGGCGCGGGAGACCCAGTACTTC. It codes for CANSPRQGARETQYF.

The chain recombines TRBV3-1 with TRBJ1-1, with D possibly matching TRBD1 (5 bases). CDR1 LGHDT and CDR2 YNNKEL come from the germline V gene (reference sequence). The CDR3 is 15 residues long. V lost 0 bases to trimming and J lost 6 bases, with 14 bases between them. CDR3 amino acids: CASSQDRVEGSEAFF. The CDR3 coding sequence is TGTGCCAGCAGCCAAGATCGAGTGGAGGGGTCTGAAGCTTTCTTT.

The gene calls are TRBV5-1 and TRBJ1-1, with D unclear. The CDR3 has 14 residues. Germline CDR1 and CDR2: SGHRS and YFSETQ. Trimming removed 1 base at V and 0 bases at J, with 7 bases between. This chain's CDR3 is CASSLTSMNTEAFF. The CDR3 coding sequence is TGCGCCAGCAGCTTGACATCTATGAACACTGAAGCTTTCTTT.

The V and J genes are TRBV7-9 and TRBJ1-2; 9 nucleotides match TRBD1. Germline V gene data show CDR1 as SEHNR and CDR2 as FQNEAQ (reference sequence). The CDR3 length is 13 residues. The V and J ends lost 1 base and 8 bases, in that order; junction bases with no gene match: 2. CDR3 amino acids: CASSLVQGAGYTF. The CDR3 DNA follows: TGTGCCAGCAGCTTAGTACAGGGGGCCGGCTACACCTTC.

This chain links TRBV6-5 with TRBJ2-7; D might be TRBD2 (5 bases). V lost 2 bases and J lost 2, with 16 bases in between. The CDR3 runs 16 residues. Germline V gene data show CDR1 as MNHEY and CDR2 as SVGAGI. In nucleotides, the CDR3 is TGTGCCAGCAGTTACCAATGGGCTAGCTGGACCTACGAGCAGTACTTC. Translated, it gives CASSYQWASWTYEQYF.

This clonotype has only a few counts. This rearrangement joins TRBV3-1 to TRBJ2-7, with D uncertain. The CDR3 runs 16 residues. In germline, CDR1 is LGHDT, CDR2 YNNKEL (reference sequence). The germline V and J ends were trimmed by 0 bases and 0 bases, with 12 bases remaining between them. The DNA of the CDR3 is TGTGCCAGCAGCCAAGAGGCGTACGGCTACTCCTACGAGCAGTACTTC. Translation: CASSQEAYGYSYEQYF.